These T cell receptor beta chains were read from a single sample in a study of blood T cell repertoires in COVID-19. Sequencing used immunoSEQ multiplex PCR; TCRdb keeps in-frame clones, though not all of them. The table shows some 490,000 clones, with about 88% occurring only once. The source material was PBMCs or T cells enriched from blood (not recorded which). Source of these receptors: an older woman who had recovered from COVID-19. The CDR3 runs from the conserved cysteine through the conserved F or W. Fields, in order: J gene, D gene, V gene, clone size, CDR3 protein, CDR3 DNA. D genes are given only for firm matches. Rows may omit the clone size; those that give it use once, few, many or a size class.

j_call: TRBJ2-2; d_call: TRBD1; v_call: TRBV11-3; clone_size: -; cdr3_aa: CASSRDSLTGELFF; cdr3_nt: TGTGCCAGCAGCAGGGACAGTTTAACCGGGGAGCTGTTTTTT
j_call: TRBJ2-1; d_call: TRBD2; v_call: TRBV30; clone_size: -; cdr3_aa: CAWSVGSGGRNEQFF; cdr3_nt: TGTGCCTGGAGTGTGGGTAGCGGGGGGCGGAATGAGCAGTTCTTC
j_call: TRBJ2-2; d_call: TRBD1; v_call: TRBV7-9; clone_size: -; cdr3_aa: CASTVTGVVTGELFF; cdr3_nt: TGTGCCAGCACGGTAACAGGGGTTGTAACCGGGGAGCTGTTTTTT
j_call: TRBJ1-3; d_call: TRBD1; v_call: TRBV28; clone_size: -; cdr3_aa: CASRGTGGNTIYF; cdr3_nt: TGTGCCAGCAGGGGGACAGGGGGAAACACCATATATTTT
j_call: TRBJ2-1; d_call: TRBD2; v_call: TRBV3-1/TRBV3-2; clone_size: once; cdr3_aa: CASSQVAGGVDNEQFF; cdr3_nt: TGTGCCAGCAGCCAAGTAGCGGGGGGCGTTGACAATGAGCAGTTCTTC
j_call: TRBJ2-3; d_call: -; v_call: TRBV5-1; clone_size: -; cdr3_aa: CASSSTVSTDTQYF; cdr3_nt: TGCGCCAGCAGCTCGACAGTTAGCACAGATACGCAGTATTTT
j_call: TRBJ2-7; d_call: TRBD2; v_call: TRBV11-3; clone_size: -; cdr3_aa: CASTPGTSDYEQYF; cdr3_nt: TGTGCCAGCACCCCCGGGACTAGCGACTACGAGCAGTACTTC
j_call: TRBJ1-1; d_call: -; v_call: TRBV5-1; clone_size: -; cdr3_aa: CASSLNRNTEAFF; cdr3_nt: TGCGCCAGCAGCTTGAACAGAAACACTGAAGCTTTCTTT
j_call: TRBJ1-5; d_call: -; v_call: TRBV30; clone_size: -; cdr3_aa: CAWSVPGAVQPQHF; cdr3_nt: TGTGCCTGGAGTGTACCAGGGGCTGTTCAGCCCCAGCATTTT
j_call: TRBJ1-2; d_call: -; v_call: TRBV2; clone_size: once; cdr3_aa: CASSSQLYYGYTF; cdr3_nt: TGTGCCAGCAGTTCCCAATTGTACTATGGCTACACCTTC
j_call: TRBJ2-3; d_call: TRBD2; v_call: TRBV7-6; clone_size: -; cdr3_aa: CASSYARGGSTDTQYF; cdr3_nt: TGTGCCAGCAGCTACGCCCGGGGGGGGAGCACAGATACGCAGTATTTT
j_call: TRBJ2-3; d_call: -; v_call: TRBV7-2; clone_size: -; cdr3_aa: CASRSQAGGTDTQYF; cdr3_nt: TGTGCCAGCAGATCTCAGGCCGGGGGTACAGATACGCAGTATTTT
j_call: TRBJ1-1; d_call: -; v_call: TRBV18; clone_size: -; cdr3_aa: CASSPTGEAFF; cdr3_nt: TGTGCCAGCTCCCCCACCGGTGAAGCTTTCTTT
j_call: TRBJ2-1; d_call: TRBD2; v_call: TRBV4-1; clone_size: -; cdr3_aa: CASSQAPSGGGYNEQFF; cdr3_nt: TGCGCCAGCAGCCAAGCCCCTAGCGGGGGGGGGTACAATGAGCAGTTCTTC
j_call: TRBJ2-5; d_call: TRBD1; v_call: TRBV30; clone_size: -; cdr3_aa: CAWRETGGRETQYF; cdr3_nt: TGTGCCTGGAGGGAGACAGGGGGCAGAGAGACCCAGTACTTC
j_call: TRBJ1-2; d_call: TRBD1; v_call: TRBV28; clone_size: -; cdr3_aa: CASTPSTGSTYGYTF; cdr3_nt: TGTGCCAGCACTCCGTCGACAGGGTCGACCTATGGCTACACCTTC
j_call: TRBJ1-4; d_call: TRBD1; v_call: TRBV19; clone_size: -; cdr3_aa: CASSIGGGFSQNEKLFF; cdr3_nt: TGTGCCAGTAGTATTGGAGGGGGCTTCTCCCAGAATGAAAAACTGTTTTTT
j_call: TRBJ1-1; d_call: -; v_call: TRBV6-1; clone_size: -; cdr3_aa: CASSDPDSHMNTEAFF; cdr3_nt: TGTGCCAGCAGTGATCCCGACAGCCACATGAACACTGAAGCTTTCTTT
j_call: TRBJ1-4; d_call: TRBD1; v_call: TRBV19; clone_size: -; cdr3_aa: CASSVRQGTTNEKLFF; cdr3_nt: TGTGCCAGTAGTGTCCGACAGGGAACAACTAATGAAAAACTGTTTTTT
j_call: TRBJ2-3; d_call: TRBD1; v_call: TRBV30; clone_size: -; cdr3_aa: CARTGDTDTQYF; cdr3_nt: TGTGCCAGGACAGGGGACACAGATACGCAGTATTTT
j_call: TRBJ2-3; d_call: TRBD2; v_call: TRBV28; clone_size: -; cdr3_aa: CASSLGLAFSDTQYF; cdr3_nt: TGTGCCAGCAGTTTGGGACTAGCGTTCTCAGATACGCAGTATTTT
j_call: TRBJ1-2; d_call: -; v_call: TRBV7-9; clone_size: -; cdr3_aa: CASISPPIDGYTF; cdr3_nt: TGTGCCAGCATTAGTCCTCCTATAGATGGCTACACCTTC
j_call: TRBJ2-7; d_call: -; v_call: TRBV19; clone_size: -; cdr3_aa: CASSIGWQAPFGEQYF; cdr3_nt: TGTGCCAGTAGTATAGGATGGCAGGCGCCTTTCGGCGAGCAGTACTTC
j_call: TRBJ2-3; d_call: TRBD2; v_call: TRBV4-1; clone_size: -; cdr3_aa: CASSQAGGGQVRDTQYF; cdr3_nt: TGCGCCAGCAGCCAAGCGGGGGGGGGTCAGGTTAGAGATACGCAGTATTTT
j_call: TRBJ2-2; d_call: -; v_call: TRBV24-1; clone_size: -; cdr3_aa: CATSVSGTGELFF; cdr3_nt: TGTGCCACCAGTGTTTCGGGCACCGGGGAGCTGTTTTTT
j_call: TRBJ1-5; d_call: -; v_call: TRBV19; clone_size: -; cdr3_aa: CASSPLDSRIPQHF; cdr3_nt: TGTGCCAGTAGTCCACTGGACAGCCGAATTCCCCAGCATTTT
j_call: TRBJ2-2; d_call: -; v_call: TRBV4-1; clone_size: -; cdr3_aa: CASSRDGGPLTGELFF; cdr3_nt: TGCGCCAGCAGCCGGGACGGGGGGCCATTGACCGGGGAGCTGTTTTTT
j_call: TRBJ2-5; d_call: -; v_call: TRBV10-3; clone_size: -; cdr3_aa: CAISGAGGQQETQYF; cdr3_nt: TGTGCCATCAGTGGGGCAGGGGGGCAACAAGAGACCCAGTACTTC
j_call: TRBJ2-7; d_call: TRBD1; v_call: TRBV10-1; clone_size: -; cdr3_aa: CASSATPGTGQYF; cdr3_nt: TGCGCCAGCAGTGCGACACCCGGGACAGGACAGTACTTC
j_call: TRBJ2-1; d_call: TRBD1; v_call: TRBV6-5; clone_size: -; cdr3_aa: CASSRAGQGSYEQFF; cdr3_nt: TGTGCCAGCAGCAGGGCAGGACAGGGGAGTTATGAGCAGTTCTTC
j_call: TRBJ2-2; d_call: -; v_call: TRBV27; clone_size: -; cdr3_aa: CASSLSHTSNTGELFF; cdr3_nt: TGTGCCAGCAGTTTATCCCATACATCAAACACCGGGGAGCTGTTTTTT
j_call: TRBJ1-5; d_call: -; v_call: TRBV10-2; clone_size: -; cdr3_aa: CASSGGAVISNQPQHF; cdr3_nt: TGCGCCAGCAGTGGGGGAGCCGTCATCAGCAATCAGCCCCAGCATTTT
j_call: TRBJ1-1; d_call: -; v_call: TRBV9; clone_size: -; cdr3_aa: CASSVRQEETEAFF; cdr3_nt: TGTGCCAGCAGCGTCCGACAGGAGGAGACTGAAGCTTTCTTT
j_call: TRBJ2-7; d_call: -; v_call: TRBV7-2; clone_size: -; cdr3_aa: CASSLQGYEQYF; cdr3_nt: TGTGCCAGCAGCTTACAGGGTTACGAGCAGTACTTC
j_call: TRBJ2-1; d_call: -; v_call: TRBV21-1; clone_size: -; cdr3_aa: CASSSRRYYNEQFF; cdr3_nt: TGTGCCAGCAGCTCTCGGAGGTATTACAATGAGCAGTTCTTC
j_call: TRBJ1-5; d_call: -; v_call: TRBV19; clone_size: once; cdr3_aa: CASSTSAGNNQPQHF; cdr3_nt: TGTGCCAGTAGTACCAGTGCAGGGAACAATCAGCCCCAGCATTTT
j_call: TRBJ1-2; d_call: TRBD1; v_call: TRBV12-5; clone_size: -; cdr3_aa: CASGLVLSGQGAWDGYTF; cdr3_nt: TGTGCTAGTGGTTTGGTACTATCAGGACAGGGGGCTTGGGATGGCTACACCTTC
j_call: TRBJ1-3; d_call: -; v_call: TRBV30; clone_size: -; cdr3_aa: CAWSTGPGNTIYF; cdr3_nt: TGTGCCTGGAGTACAGGACCTGGAAACACCATATATTTT
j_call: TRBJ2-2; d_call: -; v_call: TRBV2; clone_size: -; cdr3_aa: CASRRGTVDGELFF; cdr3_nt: TGTGCCAGCAGGAGGGGGACGGTAGACGGGGAGCTGTTTTTT
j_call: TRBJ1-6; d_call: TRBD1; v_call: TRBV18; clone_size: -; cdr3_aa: CASSPGQVYNSPLHF; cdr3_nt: TGTGCCAGCTCACCGGGACAGGTCTATAATTCACCCCTCCACTTT
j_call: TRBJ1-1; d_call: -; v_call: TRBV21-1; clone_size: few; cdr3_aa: CASTNTGGVNEAFF; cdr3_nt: TGTGCCAGCACCAATACAGGGGGCGTTAATGAAGCTTTCTTT
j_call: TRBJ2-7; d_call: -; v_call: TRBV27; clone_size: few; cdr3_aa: CASSLKRVGSYEQYF; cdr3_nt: TGTGCCAGCAGTTTAAAGAGGGTTGGCTCCTACGAGCAGTACTTC
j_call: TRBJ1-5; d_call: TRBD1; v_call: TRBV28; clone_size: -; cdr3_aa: CASSPRTGWQPQHF; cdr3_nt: TGTGCCAGCAGCCCCCGGACAGGGTGGCAGCCCCAGCATTTT
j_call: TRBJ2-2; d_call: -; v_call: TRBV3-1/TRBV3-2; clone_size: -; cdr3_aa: CASSQGGAGTGELFF; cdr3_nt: TGTGCCAGCAGCCAAGGAGGGGCGGGGACCGGGGAGCTGTTTTTT
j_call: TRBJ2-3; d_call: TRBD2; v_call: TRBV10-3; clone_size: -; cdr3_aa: CAISGTSGEGTDTQYF; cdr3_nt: TGTGCCATCAGTGGGACTAGCGGGGAGGGAACAGATACGCAGTATTTT
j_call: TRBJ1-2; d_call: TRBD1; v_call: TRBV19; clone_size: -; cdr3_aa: CASSTAQGGYGYTF; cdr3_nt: TGTGCCAGTAGTACCGCACAGGGGGGATATGGCTACACCTTC
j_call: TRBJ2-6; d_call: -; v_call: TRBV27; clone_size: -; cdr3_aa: CASSLSSLSGANVLTF; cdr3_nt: TGTGCCAGCAGTTTATCGTCCCTCTCTGGGGCCAACGTCCTGACTTTC
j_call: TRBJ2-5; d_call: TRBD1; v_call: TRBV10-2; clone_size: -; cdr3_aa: CASREDTGVSKTQYF; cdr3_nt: TGCGCCAGCAGGGAGGACACAGGGGTCTCAAAGACCCAGTACTTC
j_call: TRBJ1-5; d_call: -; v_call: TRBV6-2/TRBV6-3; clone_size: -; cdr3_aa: CASSYGGAGNQPQHF; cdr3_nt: TGTGCCAGCAGTTACGGGGGCGCAGGCAATCAGCCCCAGCATTTT